The 9 T cell receptor beta chains in this list originate from one sample, sequenced in a study of liver allograft versus peripheral blood T cells. Study in general: Comparisons were made between T cell receptor repertoires found in transplanted livers and those circulating in recipients' peripheral blood.

A single record per CDR3 protein comes from TCRdb applying MiXCR to the reads. The table includes 7,500 to 9,000 distinct CDR3 sequences, roughly 15% detected once. These receptors all stem from a human patient who had a liver transplant. A share of the T cells may be of graft donor origin.

The table lists this clonotype with a few counts. This chain uses TRBV20-1 with TRBJ2-5, with D unresolved. V gave up 6 bases and J gave up 2 bases, with 10 bases separating them. This CDR3 spans 12 amino acids. CDR1 and CDR2 (germline): DFQATT, SNEGSKA (reference sequence). CDR3 residues: CSASTTQETQYF. Here the CDR3 DNA reads TGCAGTGCCAGTACTACACAAGAGACCCAGTACTTC.

In its sample, this clonotype ranks as medium-sized. The chain employs TRBV6-5 and TRBJ2-7; D may be TRBD2 (5 bases). Trimming cost V 0 bases and J 4 bases, with 10 bases left between them. The CDR3 length is 14 residues. CDR1 MNHEY and CDR2 SVGAGI come from the germline V gene. The CDR3 loop reads CASSYSDWGYEQYF. CDR3 bases: TGTGCCAGCAGTTACTCGGACTGGGGATACGAGCAGTACTTC.

This clonotype is labeled medium-sized. This chain uses TRBV15 with TRBJ2-1; 7 bases agree with TRBD2. CDR1 LNHNV and CDR2 YYDKDF come from the germline V gene (reference sequence). The junction had 11 bases not matched to a gene; V was cut back by 3 bases and J by 6 bases. This CDR3 is built from 16 residues. As DNA, the CDR3 is TGTGCCACCAGCAGCGGAGGACTAGTACGAGGCAATGAGCAGTTCTTC. Its protein is CATSSGGLVRGNEQFF.

Concerning this clonotype: This may be a read error, as it is one base from a much larger clone. This rearrangement joins TRBV30 to TRBJ1-6; D is undetermined. The germline V gene encodes CDR1 GTSNPN and CDR2 SVGIG (reference sequence). The CDR3 runs 14 residues. The chain's CDR3 is CAWRYSYHNSPLNF. The CDR3 DNA reads TGTGCCTGGAGATACAGCTATCATAATTCACCCCTCAACTTT.

Relative to its sample, this clonotype is medium-sized. The rearrangement uses TRBV18 and TRBJ2-2; D may match TRBD1 or TRBD2 (5 bases each). CDR1 KGHSH and CDR2 LQKENI come from the germline V gene. This CDR3 comprises 16 residues. The germline V and J ends were trimmed by 2 bases and 4 bases, with 14 bases remaining between them. The CDR3 nucleotides read TGTGCCAGCTCACCATGGGGCGGGCAGACCACCGGGGAGCTGTTTTTT. Translating it yields CASSPWGGQTTGELFF.

This clonotype was recorded many times. The chain uses TRBV6-5 and TRBJ2-7; D remains unclear. The CDR3 totals 16 residues. V was trimmed by 0 bases and J by 0 bases, leaving 12 bases between them. The germline V gene has CDR1 MNHEY and CDR2 SVGAGI. CDR3 in amino acids: CASSYSVGPSSYEQYF. The CDR3 DNA sequence: TGTGCCAGCAGTTACTCGGTTGGGCCAAGCTCCTACGAGCAGTACTTC.

This clonotype was seen repeatedly, ten times or more. The rearrangement joins TRBV19 to TRBJ2-5; D may be TRBD2 (6 bases). The germline gives CDR1 LNHDA, CDR2 SQIVND (reference sequence). V lost 1 base and J lost 2, with 11 bases in between. This CDR3 has 15 residues. CDR3: CASSIGASAQETQYF. The CDR3 region has the DNA TGTGCCAGTAGTATAGGGGCTAGCGCTCAAGAGACCCAGTACTTC. The entire variable domain, with the rest obtained from reference TRBV19 and TRBJ2-5, is as follows: DGGITQSPKYLFRKEGQNVTLSCEQNLNHDAMYWYRQDPGQGLRLIYYSQIVNDFQKGDIAEGYSVSREKKESFPLTVTSAQKNPTAFYLCASSIGASAQETQYFGPGTRLLVL.

By sample fraction, this clonotype is medium-sized (0.01 to 0.1%). V gene TRBV24-1 combines with J gene TRBJ1-5; D not resolved. Germline CDR1 KGHDR, CDR2 SFDVKD. This CDR3 has 13 amino acids. Trimming shortened V by 0 bases and J by 5 bases, and 4 bases separated the two germline ends. CDR3 residues: CATSDLQDQPQHF. The CDR3 nucleotides are TGTGCCACCAGTGATTTGCAAGATCAGCCCCAGCATTTT.

The chain employs TRBV19 and TRBJ1-1; D may be TRBD1 (6 bases). CDR1 and CDR2 (germline): LNHDA, SQIVND (reference sequence). V shed 6 bases and J shed 3 bases, with 20 bases lying between them. The CDR3 covers 16 residues. The CDR3 sequence is CASRTHSKDSYTEAFF. DNA for the CDR3: TGTGCCAGTAGGACCCACAGCAAGGACAGTTACACTGAAGCTTTCTTT.